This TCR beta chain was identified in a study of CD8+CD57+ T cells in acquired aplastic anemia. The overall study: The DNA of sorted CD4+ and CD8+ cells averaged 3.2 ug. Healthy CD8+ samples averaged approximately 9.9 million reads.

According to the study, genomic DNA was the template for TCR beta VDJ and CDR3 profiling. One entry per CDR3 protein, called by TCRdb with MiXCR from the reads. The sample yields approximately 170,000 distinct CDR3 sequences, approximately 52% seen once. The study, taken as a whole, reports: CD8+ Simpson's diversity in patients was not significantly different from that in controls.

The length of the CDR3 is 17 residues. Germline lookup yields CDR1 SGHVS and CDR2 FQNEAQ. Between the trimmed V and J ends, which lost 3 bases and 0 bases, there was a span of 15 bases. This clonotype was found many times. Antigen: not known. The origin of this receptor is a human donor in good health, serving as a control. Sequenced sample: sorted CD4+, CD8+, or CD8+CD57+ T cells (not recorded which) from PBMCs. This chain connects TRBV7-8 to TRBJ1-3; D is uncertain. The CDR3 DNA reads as TGTGCCAGCAGCTTGAGCTACCACAAAGACTCTGGAAACACCATATATTTT. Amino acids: CASSLSYHKDSGNTIYF.